This entry is about one T cell receptor (beta chain). The sample belongs to a study of blood T cell repertoires in COVID-19. As originally analysed: Counts of nucleated cells, estimated from reference gene primer amplification, were obtained. Profiling relied on immunoSEQ multiplex PCR, and the TCRdb table lists in-frame clones only, not all of them. That table is the source of V, J and clone size, and D and trimming were worked out from the DNA. The repertoire consists of about 480,000 clones, with 85% to 90% occurring once and the leading ten covering approximately 4.3%. CDR3 size: 13 residues. Germline loops: CDR1 MRHNA, CDR2 SNTAGT. The V end was cut by 5 bases, the J end by 3 bases, with 10 bases between.

The chain carries TRBV6-4 and TRBJ1-1, with D unclear. The sequence came from a woman in her twenties or thirties with acute or convalescent COVID-19. The sample taken for sequencing was peripheral blood. This CDR3 reads CASSKEVYTEAFF. CDR3 bases: TGTGCCAGCAGTAAGGAGGTCTACACTGAAGCTTTCTTT.